What follows are 9 T cell receptor beta chains derived from one specimen sequenced in a study of cytomegalovirus exposure and HLA in healthy donors. In the PCR, 60 Vbeta and 13 Jbeta primers were used. This table comes from immunoSEQ multiplex PCR, and its TCRdb copy is limited to in-frame clones, with some not included. The sample lists roughly 92,000 clones, roughly 80% seen once, with around 32% in the top ten. The sequenced sample was PBMCs. The receptors were gathered from a man over 45 in good health and CMV-seropositive.

The V and J genes are TRBV7-7 and TRBJ2-5; TRBD1 matches 8 bases. There are 16 residues in the CDR3. V shed 5 bases and J 4 bases; nucleotides not matched to a gene: 12. Germline loops: CDR1 SSHAT, CDR2 FNYEAQ (reference sequence). The CDR3 bases are TGTGCCAGCAGCCAAAGTCAGGGGGCGGTCCCAGAGACCCAGTACTTC. Amino acids: CASSQSQGAVPETQYF.

The rearrangement links TRBV6-5 to TRBJ1-1, with D perhaps matching TRBD1 (5 bases). Germline V CDR1 and CDR2: MNHEY, SVGAGI. V was cut by 2 bases and J by 4 bases, with 11 bases left in between. The CDR3 runs 14 residues. CDR3 DNA: TGTGCCAGCAGTTACCAGGGTCGGAGCACTGAAGCTTTCTTT. Translating it yields CASSYQGRSTEAFF.

The rearrangement links TRBV5-1 to TRBJ2-3, with TRBD2 identical over 8 bases. Germline CDR1 SGHRS, CDR2 YFSETQ. The CDR3 runs to 13 residues. Losses at the gene ends were 7 bases for V and 4 bases for J; bases not matched to a gene: 5. The CDR3 nucleotides are TGCGCCAGCGGGGCTAGCGGGCCAGATACGCAGTATTTT. Protein product: CASGASGPDTQYF.

Only a few counts were recorded for this clone. The CDR3 sequence: CAWSRGQGDNTGELFF. The CDR3 coding sequence is TGTGCCTGGAGTCGAGGACAGGGGGACAACACCGGGGAGCTGTTTTTT. The chain is built from TRBV30 and TRBJ2-2; 10 nucleotides agree with TRBD1. CDR1 is GTSNPN, CDR2 SVGIG, per germline (reference sequence). This CDR3 is built from 16 residues. V was pared by 2 bases and J by 2 bases, with 5 bases of the junction left unmatched.

The rearrangement uses TRBV18 and TRBJ2-3; possible D gene TRBD2, 6 bases. The CDR3 is 13 amino acids. Germline V gene data show CDR1 as KGHSH and CDR2 as LQKENI. V was trimmed by 2 bases and J by 5 bases, leaving 8 bases between them. This CDR3 reads CASSPGSGDTQYF. CDR3 nucleotides: TGTGCCAGCTCACCAGGTAGCGGAGATACGCAGTATTTT.

In this sample, this clone is medium-sized. This sequence joins TRBV2 and TRBJ1-2, with TRBD1 matching over 8 bases. CDR3 length: 14 amino acids. Trimming took 6 bases from V and 4 from J; bases not matched to a gene: 7. The germline V gene encodes CDR1 SNHLY and CDR2 FYNNEI. The CDR3 DNA is TGTGCCAGCAGAGGGGACAGGAGAGTCTATGGCTACACCTTC. This encodes CASRGDRRVYGYTF.

The gene calls are TRBV7-2 and TRBJ1-6; no definite D call. The CDR3 has 18 amino acids. V was clipped by 5 bases and J by 7 bases, with 24 bases between them. Germline V gene sequence: CDR1 SGHTA, CDR2 FQGNSA. The CDR3: CASSTPPGSFLRNSPLHF. For the CDR3, the DNA is TGTGCCAGCAGCACACCTCCAGGAAGCTTTCTTAGGAATTCACCCCTCCACTTT.

This rearrangement joins TRBV30 to TRBJ1-2, with D possibly being TRBD1 (6 bases). CDR1 is GTSNPN, CDR2 SVGIG, per germline (reference sequence). This CDR3 has 12 amino acids. V dropped 5 bases and J dropped 6 bases, with 13 bases sitting between them. For the CDR3, the DNA is TGTGCCTGGGGATCCGGGACACATGGCTACACCTTC. Protein product: CAWGSGTHGYTF.

Of note for this clone: An end of the junction differs from the germline gene, which may be a read error. The chain carries TRBV7-9 and TRBJ2-2; no reliable D call. Germline CDR1 is SEHNR and CDR2 is FQNEAQ (reference sequence). The CDR3 loop spans 18 amino acids. The CDR3 protein is CSSSSRSSGGANTGELFF. CDR3 sequence (DNA): TGTTCCAGCAGCTCTCGCTCCTCCGGCGGAGCGAACACCGGGGAGCTGTTTTTT. Drawing the rest from reference TRBV7-9 and TRBJ2-2, the complete variable domain is DTGVSQNPRHKITKRGQNVTFRCDPISEHNRLYWYRQTLGQGPEFLTYFQNEAQLEKSRLLSDRFSAERPKGSFSTLEIQRTEQGDSAMYLCSSSSRSSGGANTGELFFGEGSRLTVL.